This T cell receptor (beta chain) was identified during a study of tumor-infiltrating lymphocytes in primary liver carcinoma. Findings and caveats of the study: Since the samples were bulk and unsorted, the CD4+ and CD8+ repertoires were not compared.

Germline DNA was also extracted, and blood RNA derived from unsorted whole blood. This clonotype was seen repeatedly, ten times or more. Antigen: not known. Starting material of 450 to 500 ng total RNA yielded TCR beta cDNA via a constant-region primer. A slightly modified ARM-PCR protocol with three nested multiplex PCR rounds produced these TCR beta libraries. TCRdb fed the multiplex PCR reads into MiXCR, producing one record per CDR3 protein. Seen here are about 310,000 distinct CDR3 sequences, approximately 58% observed once, and the top ten hold 15% to 20%. The source is a woman under 40 with primary liver carcinoma and hepatitis B virus infection. Source material: peripheral blood.

The CDR3 bases are TGCGCCAGCAGCCCCAGTTTAATTTCACCCCAGCATTTT. Translation: CASSPSLISPQHF. The genes are TRBV4-1 and TRBJ1-5; D gene unclear. Trimming pared 4 bases from V and 10 bases from J, leaving 14 bases between. Germline V CDR1 and CDR2: MGHRA, YSYEKL. The CDR3 is made up of 13 amino acids.